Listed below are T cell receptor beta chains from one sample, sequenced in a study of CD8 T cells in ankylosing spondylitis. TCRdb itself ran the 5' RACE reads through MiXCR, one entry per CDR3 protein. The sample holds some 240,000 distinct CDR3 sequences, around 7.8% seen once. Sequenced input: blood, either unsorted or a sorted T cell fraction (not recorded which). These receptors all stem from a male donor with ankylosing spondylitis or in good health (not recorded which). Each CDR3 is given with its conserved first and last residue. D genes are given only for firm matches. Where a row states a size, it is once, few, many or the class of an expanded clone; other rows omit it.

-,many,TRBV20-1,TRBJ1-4,TGCAGTGCTAGAGATGGGGGGGGTGAAAAACTGTTTTTT,CSARDGGGEKLFF
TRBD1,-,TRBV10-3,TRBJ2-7,TGTGCCGCAAGTGGGACAGGGGGCCACGAGCAGTACTTC,CAASGTGGHEQYF
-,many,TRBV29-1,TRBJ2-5,TGCAGCGTTGAGAGGGCCTACCAAGAGACCCAGTACTTC,CSVERAYQETQYF
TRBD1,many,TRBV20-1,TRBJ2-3,TGCAGTGCTAGAGATTACCGGACAGGGAAAACAGATACGCAGTATTTT,CSARDYRTGKTDTQYF
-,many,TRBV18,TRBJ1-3,TGTGCCAGCTACCAACCAGGGAACACCATATATTTT,CASYQPGNTIYF
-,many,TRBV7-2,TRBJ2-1,TGTGCCAGCAGCCCCGGTAGGACGGACAATGAGCAGTTCTTC,CASSPGRTDNEQFF
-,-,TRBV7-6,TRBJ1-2,TGTGCCAGCAGCTTAGGACAGGAAGGTTCCTATGGCTACACCTTC,CASSLGQEGSYGYTF
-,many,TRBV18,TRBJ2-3,TGTGCCAGCTCACCCTCTTTCACAGATACGCAGTATTTT,CASSPSFTDTQYF
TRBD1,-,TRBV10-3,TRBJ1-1,TGTGCCATCAGCCCCGGGCCGGACAGGATGGCTTTCTTT,CAISPGPDRMAFF
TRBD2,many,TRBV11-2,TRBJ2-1,TGTGCCAGCAGTGGACTAGCGGGAGAGTCCTACAATGAGCAGTTCTTC,CASSGLAGESYNEQFF
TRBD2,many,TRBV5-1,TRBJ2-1,TGCGCCAGCAGCTCCGTAGCGGGAGGGCCCAACAATGAGCAGTTCTTC,CASSSVAGGPNNEQFF
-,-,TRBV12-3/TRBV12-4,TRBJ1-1,TGTGCCAGCAGTTTTGGGAATTCGCGGTGGTTTAACACTGAAGCTTTCTTT,CASSFGNSRWFNTEAFF
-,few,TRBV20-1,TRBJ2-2,TGCAGTGCTTCATCGTGGGGGGGGCGTGGCACCGGGGAGCTGTTTTTT,CSASSWGGRGTGELFF
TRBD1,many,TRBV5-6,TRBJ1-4,TGTGCCAGCAGCCAAAGGACAGGGGGGGGCGAAAAACTGTTTTTT,CASSQRTGGGEKLFF
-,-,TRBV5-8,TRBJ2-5,TGTGCCAGCGCCCCCAGGCACCCCTCCTTC,CASAPRHPSF
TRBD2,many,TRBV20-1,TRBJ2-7,TGCAGTGCTGCACTAGCGGGGCTGTACGAGCAGTACTTC,CSAALAGLYEQYF
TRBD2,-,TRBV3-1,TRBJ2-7,TGTGCCAGCAGAGGGACTAGCGGGAGCTCTTCCTACGAGCAGTACTTC,CASRGTSGSSSYEQYF
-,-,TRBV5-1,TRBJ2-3,TGCGCCAGCAGCTTGGGGGGGCGGACCACAGATACGCAGTATTTT,CASSLGGRTTDTQYF
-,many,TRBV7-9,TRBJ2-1,TGTGCCAGCAGCTTCGGTGGGGCAGCCTACAATGAGCAGTTCTTC,CASSFGGAAYNEQFF
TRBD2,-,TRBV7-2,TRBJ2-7,TGTGCCAGCAGCTCTCGGGGGGTCGGAGAGCAGTACTTC,CASSSRGVGEQYF
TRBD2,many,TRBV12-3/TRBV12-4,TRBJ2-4,TGTGCCAGCAGTTCTACTAGCGGGAAAAAAAACATTCAGTACTTC,CASSSTSGKKNIQYF
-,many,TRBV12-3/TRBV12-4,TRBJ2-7,TGTGCCAGCACCGACAGTCTTTTCTCCTACGAGCAGTACTTC,CASTDSLFSYEQYF
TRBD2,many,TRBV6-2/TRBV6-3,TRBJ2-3,TGTGCCAGCAGTTACCCCTTTCCGGCGGGAGGGCCAGATACGCAGTATTTT,CASSYPFPAGGPDTQYF
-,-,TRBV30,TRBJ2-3,TGTGCCTGGAGTGTACTTGGACGGCCTGGCACAGATACGCAGTATTTT,CAWSVLGRPGTDTQYF
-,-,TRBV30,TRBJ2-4,TGTGCCTGGACCATGGGGACGAAAAACATTCAGTACTTC,CAWTMGTKNIQYF
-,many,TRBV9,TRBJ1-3,TGTGCCAGCAGCGTAGCAACGGGGGGCTCTGGAAACACCATATATTTT,CASSVATGGSGNTIYF
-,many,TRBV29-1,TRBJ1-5,TGCAGCGTTGCCTTGGACCTCAATCAGCCCCAGCATTTT,CSVALDLNQPQHF
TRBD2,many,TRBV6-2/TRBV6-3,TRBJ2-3,TGTGCCAGCAGCCCGATCGGGGGGGGCACAGATACGCAGTATTTT,CASSPIGGGTDTQYF
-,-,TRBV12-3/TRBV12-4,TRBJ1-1,TGTGCCAGCACCTTTAGAGGGGGGAGGGACACTGAAGCTTTCTTT,CASTFRGGRDTEAFF
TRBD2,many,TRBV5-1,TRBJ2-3,TGCGCCAGCAGCCCTGGACTAGCGGGAGGGCCGGATACGCAGTATTTT,CASSPGLAGGPDTQYF
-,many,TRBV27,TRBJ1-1,TGTGCCAGCAGTTTGTTCGGGAGCGGGTACACTGAAGCTTTCTTT,CASSLFGSGYTEAFF
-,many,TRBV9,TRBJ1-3,TGTGCCAGCAGCGTAGGACTAGGCGTATCTGGAAACACCATATATTTT,CASSVGLGVSGNTIYF
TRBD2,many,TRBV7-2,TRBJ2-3,TGTGCCAGCAGCCTATTGGGACTAGCGGGAGCAGATACGCAGTATTTT,CASSLLGLAGADTQYF
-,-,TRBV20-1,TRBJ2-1,TGCAGTGCTAGTTTTTCCCCCCACTCCTACAATGAGCAGTTCTTC,CSASFSPHSYNEQFF
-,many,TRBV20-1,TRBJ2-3,TGCAGTGCCCTCGGTAAGGATACGCAGTATTTT,CSALGKDTQYF
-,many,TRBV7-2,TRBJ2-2,TGTGCCAGCAGCTTAGTAACGGGCGGGGAGCTGTTTTTT,CASSLVTGGELFF
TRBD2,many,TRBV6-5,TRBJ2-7,TGTGCCAGCAGTTACTCGACGGGGACTAGCGGTTACGAGCAGTACTTC,CASSYSTGTSGYEQYF
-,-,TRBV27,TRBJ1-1,TGTGCCAGCAGGATACAAACCCAGGGAATTTTGGGGACTGAAGCTTTCTTT,CASRIQTQGILGTEAFF
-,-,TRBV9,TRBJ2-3,TGTGCCAGCAGCCCCCGAGGGGGGCGCGGGACAGATACGCAGTATTTT,CASSPRGGRGTDTQYF
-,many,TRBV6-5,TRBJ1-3,TGTGCCAGCAGTTACTCCAATTCTGAGTATGGAAACACCATATATTTT,CASSYSNSEYGNTIYF
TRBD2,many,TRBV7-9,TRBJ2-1,TGTGCCAGCACGGGGAGGGCCGACGATTACAATGAGCAGTTCTTC,CASTGRADDYNEQFF
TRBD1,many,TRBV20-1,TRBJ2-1,TGCAGTGCTAGAGAAGGGGGCGCCAGGGCCTACAATGAGCAGTTCTTC,CSAREGGARAYNEQFF
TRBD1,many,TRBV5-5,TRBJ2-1,TGTGCCAGCAGCTTGAGCTGGGACAGGGGCAATGAGCAGTTCTTC,CASSLSWDRGNEQFF
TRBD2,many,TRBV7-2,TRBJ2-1,TGTGCCAGCAGCCTATGGACTGGTAGCGGGCCTGAGCAGTTCTTC,CASSLWTGSGPEQFF
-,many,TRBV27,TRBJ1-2,TGTGCCAGCAGTCTAGGACGATCCCGCCGACTCTATGGCTACACCTTC,CASSLGRSRRLYGYTF
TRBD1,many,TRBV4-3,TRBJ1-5,TGCGCCAGCAGCCAAGATCGGACAGGGGTTAGCAATCAGCCCCAGCATTTT,CASSQDRTGVSNQPQHF
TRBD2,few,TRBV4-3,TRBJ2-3,TGCGCCAGCAGCCAAGAAAGGGGAGGGGTTAGCACAGATACGCAGTATTTT,CASSQERGGVSTDTQYF
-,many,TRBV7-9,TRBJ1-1,TGTGCCAGCAGCCGTGGGGTTGGGAACACTGAAGCTTTCTTT,CASSRGVGNTEAFF
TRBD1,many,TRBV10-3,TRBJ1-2,TGTGCCATCAGTTGGAGGACAGGGACCAACTATGGCTACACCTTC,CAISWRTGTNYGYTF
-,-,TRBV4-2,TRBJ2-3,TGTGCCAGCAGCCAGGAAGGAGGGGGTAGCACAGATACGCAGTATTTT,CASSQEGGGSTDTQYF
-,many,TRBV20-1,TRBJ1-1,TGCAGGGCCCAGAGGGGGGTTGACACTGAAGCTTTCTTT,CRAQRGVDTEAFF
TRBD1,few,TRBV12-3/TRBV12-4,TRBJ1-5,TGTGCCGCGCGACAGGGGAATCAGCCCCAGCATTTT,CAARQGNQPQHF